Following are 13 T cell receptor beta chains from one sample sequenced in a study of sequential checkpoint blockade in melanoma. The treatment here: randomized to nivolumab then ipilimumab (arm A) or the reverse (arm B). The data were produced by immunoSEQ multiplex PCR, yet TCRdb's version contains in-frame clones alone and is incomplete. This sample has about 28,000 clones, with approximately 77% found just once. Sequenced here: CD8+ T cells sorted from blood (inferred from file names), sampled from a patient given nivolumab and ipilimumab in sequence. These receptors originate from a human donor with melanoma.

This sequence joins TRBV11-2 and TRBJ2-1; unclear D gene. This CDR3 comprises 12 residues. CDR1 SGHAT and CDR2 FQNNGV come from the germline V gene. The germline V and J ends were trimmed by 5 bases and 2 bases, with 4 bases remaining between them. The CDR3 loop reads CASSPAYNEQFF. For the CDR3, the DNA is TGTGCCAGCAGCCCTGCCTACAATGAGCAGTTCTTC.

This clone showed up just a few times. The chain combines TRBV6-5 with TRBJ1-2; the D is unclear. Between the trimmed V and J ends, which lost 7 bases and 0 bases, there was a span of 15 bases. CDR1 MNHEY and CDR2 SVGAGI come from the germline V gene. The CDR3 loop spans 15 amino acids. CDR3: CASTRWAETNYGYTF. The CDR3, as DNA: TGTGCCAGCACACGCTGGGCAGAGACTAACTATGGCTACACCTTC.

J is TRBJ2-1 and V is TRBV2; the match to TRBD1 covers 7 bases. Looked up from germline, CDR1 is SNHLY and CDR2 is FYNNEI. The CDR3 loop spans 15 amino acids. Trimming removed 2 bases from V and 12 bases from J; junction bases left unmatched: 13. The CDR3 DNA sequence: TGTGCCAGCAGTGAACCCGGACAGGATCTTTCAGGGCAGTTCTTC. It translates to CASSEPGQDLSGQFF.

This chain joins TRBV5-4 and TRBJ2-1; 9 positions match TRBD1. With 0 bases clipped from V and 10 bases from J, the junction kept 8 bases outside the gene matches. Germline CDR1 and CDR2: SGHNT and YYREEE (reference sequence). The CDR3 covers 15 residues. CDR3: CASSLAGTGRGEQFF. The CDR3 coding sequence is TGTGCCAGCAGCTTGGCTGGGACAGGGCGAGGAGAGCAGTTCTTC. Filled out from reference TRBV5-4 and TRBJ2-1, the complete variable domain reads ETGVTQSPTHLIKTRGQQVTLRCSSQSGHNTVSWYQQALGQGPQFIFQYYREEENGRGNFPPRFSGLQFPNYSSELNVNALELDDSALYLCASSLAGTGRGEQFFGPGTRLTVL.

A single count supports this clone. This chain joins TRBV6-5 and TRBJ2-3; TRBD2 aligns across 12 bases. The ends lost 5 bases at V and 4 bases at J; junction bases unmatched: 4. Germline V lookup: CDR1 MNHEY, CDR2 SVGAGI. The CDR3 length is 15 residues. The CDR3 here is CASSLAGGLADTQYF. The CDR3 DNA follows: TGTGCCAGCAGTCTAGCGGGGGGGCTTGCAGATACGCAGTATTTT.

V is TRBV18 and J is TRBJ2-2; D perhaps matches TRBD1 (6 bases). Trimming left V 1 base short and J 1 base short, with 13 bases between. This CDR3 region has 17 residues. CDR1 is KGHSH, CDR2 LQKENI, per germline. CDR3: CASSPLRTEENTGELFF. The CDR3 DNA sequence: TGTGCCAGCTCACCACTTAGGACAGAAGAGAACACCGGGGAGCTGTTTTTT.

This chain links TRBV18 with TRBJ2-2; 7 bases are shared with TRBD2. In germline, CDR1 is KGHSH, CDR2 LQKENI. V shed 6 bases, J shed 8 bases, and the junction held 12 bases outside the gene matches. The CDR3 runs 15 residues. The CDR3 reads CASSPRGLGPGELFF. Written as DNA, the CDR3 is TGTGCCAGCTCTCCAAGAGGACTAGGGCCTGGGGAGCTGTTTTTT.

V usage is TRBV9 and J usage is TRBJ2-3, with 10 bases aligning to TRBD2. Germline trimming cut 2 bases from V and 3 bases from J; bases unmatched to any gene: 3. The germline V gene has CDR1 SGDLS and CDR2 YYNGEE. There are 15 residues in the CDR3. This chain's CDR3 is CASSVSGGKTDTQYF. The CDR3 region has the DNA TGTGCCAGCAGCGTTAGCGGGGGGAAGACAGATACGCAGTATTTT.

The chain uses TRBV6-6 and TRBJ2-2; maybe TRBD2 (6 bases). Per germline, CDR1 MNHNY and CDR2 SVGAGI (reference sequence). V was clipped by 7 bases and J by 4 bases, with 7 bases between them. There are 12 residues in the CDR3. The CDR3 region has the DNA TGTGCCAGCACCGGGAGCACCGGGGAGCTGTTTTTT. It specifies CASTGSTGELFF.

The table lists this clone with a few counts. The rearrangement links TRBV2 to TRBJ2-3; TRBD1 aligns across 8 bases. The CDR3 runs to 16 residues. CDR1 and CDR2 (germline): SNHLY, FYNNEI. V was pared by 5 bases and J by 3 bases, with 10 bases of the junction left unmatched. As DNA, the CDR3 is TGTGCCAGCAGTCCTGGACAGGGAGGTCGAACAGATACGCAGTATTTT. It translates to CASSPGQGGRTDTQYF.

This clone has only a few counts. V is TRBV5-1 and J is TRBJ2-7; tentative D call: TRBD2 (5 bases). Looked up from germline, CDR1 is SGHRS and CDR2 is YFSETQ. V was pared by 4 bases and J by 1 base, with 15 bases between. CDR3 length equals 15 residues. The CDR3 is CASSPERSTSYEQYF. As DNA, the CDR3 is TGCGCCAGCAGCCCGGAGCGGTCTACGTCCTACGAGCAGTACTTC.

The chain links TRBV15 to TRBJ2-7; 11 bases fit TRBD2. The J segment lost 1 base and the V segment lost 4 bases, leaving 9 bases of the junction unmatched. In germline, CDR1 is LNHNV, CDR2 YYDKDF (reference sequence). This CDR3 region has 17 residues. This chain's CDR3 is CATSTLPSGGRSYEQYF. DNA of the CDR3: TGTGCCACCAGCACCCTCCCTAGCGGGGGGCGGTCCTACGAGCAGTACTTC.

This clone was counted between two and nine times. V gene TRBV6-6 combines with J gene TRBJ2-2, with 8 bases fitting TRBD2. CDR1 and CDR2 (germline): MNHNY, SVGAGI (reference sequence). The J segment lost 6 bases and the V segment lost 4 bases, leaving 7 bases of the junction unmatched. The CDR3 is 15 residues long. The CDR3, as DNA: TGTGCCAGCAGTTCCGGGGGGGTCTTCTCCGGGGAGCTGTTTTTT. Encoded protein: CASSSGGVFSGELFF.